This passage covers 20 T cell receptor beta chains from one sample sequenced in a study of T-cell reconstitution after alpha-beta-depleted transplantation in children. Library preparation (for TCRbeta) was performed with unique molecular identifiers. TCRdb re-analysed the PCR reads in MiXCR, keeping a single row per CDR3 protein. This sample has about 70,000 distinct CDR3 sequences; about a tenth occur once, and the top ten carry about 12%. The source was PBMCs, collected before TCRalphabeta/CD19-depleted stem cell transplant. Receptor source: a boy aged 5-17 years with acute myeloid leukemia, due to receive a stem cell transplant.

This clonotype was picked up many times. The V gene is TRBV5-1, the J gene TRBJ1-2; D uncertain. Germline V gene data show CDR1 as SGHRS and CDR2 as YFSETQ. The CDR3 extends over 14 amino acids. Trimming shortened V by 2 bases and J by 0 bases, and 8 bases separated the two germline ends. CDR3 protein: CASSLDIANYGYTF. CDR3 bases: TGCGCCAGCAGCTTAGACATAGCTAACTATGGCTACACCTTC. The variable domain in full, with the rest retrieved from reference TRBV5-1 and TRBJ1-2, is KAGVTQTPRYLIKTRGQQVTLSCSPISGHRSVSWYQQTPGQGLQFLFEYFSETQRNKGNFPGRFSGRQFSNSRSEMNVSTLELGDSALYLCASSLDIANYGYTFGSGTRLTVV.

At least ten counts were recorded for this clonotype. The chain is built from TRBV29-1 and TRBJ2-5; D is possibly TRBD2 (5 bases). Between the trimmed V and J ends, which lost 6 bases and 7 bases, there was a span of 18 bases. CDR3 length: 13 amino acids. CDR1 is SQVTM and CDR2 is ANQGSEA in the germline V gene. CDR3 sequence reads: CSVVLAGPPTQYF. CDR3 nucleotide sequence: TGCAGCGTCGTACTCGCGGGTCCTCCGACCCAGTACTTC.

This clonotype was detected ten times or more. The V gene is TRBV5-4, the J gene TRBJ2-1, with 14 bases lining up with TRBD2. CDR1 is SGHNT and CDR2 is YYREEE in the germline V gene (reference sequence). J lost 8 bases, V lost 0 bases, and 4 bases had no gene match. The CDR3 loop spans 16 amino acids. Here the CDR3 reads CASSLGLAGGIDEQFF. The CDR3 DNA reads TGTGCCAGCAGCTTGGGACTAGCGGGAGGGATCGATGAGCAGTTCTTC. Drawing the rest from reference TRBV5-4 and TRBJ2-1, the complete variable domain is ETGVTQSPTHLIKTRGQQVTLRCSSQSGHNTVSWYQQALGQGPQFIFQYYREEENGRGNFPPRFSGLQFPNYSSELNVNALELDDSALYLCASSLGLAGGIDEQFFGPGTRLTVL.

This clonotype was seen many times. The V gene is TRBV5-1, the J gene TRBJ2-1, with D perhaps TRBD2 (6 bases). From germline, CDR1 is SGHRS and CDR2 YFSETQ. Trimming left V 4 bases short and J 4 bases short, with 12 bases between. The CDR3 has 14 amino acids. Here the CDR3 reads CASSPTGDYNEQFF. The CDR3 DNA reads TGCGCCAGCAGCCCGACGGGGGATTACAATGAGCAGTTCTTC.

This clonotype has a count of ten or more. The chain uses TRBV6-5 and TRBJ1-3; D call uncertain. Trimming shortened V by 4 bases and J by 2 bases, and 12 bases separated the two germline ends. The germline V gene has CDR1 MNHEY and CDR2 SVGAGI. The CDR3 is 15 amino acids. CDR3 residues: CASSSTSNTGNTIYF. The CDR3 nucleotides read TGTGCCAGCAGTTCCACCTCGAATACTGGAAACACCATATATTTT.

This clonotype has ten or more counts. The chain links TRBV4-3 to TRBJ1-5; D is unresolved. V gave up 2 bases and J gave up 6 bases, with 14 bases separating them. Germline V gene lookup returns CDR1 LGHNA and CDR2 YSLEER. The CDR3 is 15 amino acids. This CDR3 reads CASSQTGDTAQPQHF. In DNA, the CDR3 is TGCGCCAGCAGCCAAACCGGGGATACAGCTCAGCCCCAGCATTTT.

This clonotype was counted many times. J is TRBJ1-6 and V is TRBV12-3 or TRBV12-4; 9 bases are shared with TRBD1. This CDR3 spans 21 amino acids. V lost 2 bases and J lost 8; bases outside the gene matches: 22. The CDR3 bases are TGTGCCAGCAGTTTAAAATCGCGAAATCAGGGACAGGGTGGAAAAGATTCACCCCTCCACTTT. Amino acid sequence: CASSLKSRNQGQGGKDSPLHF.

The sample holds many counts of this clonotype. The rearrangement joins TRBV10-3 to TRBJ1-5; 8 bases are a match to TRBD1. The J segment lost 3 bases and the V segment lost 10 bases, leaving 11 bases of the junction unmatched. The CDR3 loop spans 15 amino acids. Germline V gene sequence: CDR1 ENHRY, CDR2 SYGVKD. For the CDR3, the DNA is TGTGCCACCTGGGCGGGGGACAGGAACAATCAGCCCCAGCATTTT. Protein: CATWAGDRNNQPQHF.

The chain links TRBV6-5 to TRBJ2-1, with 10 nucleotides matching TRBD1. The CDR3 totals 15 residues. CDR1 and CDR2 (germline): MNHEY, SVGAGI. Losses at the gene ends were 2 bases for V and 6 bases for J; bases not matched to a gene: 4. This chain's CDR3 is CASSYVGTGANEQFF. The CDR3 DNA follows: TGTGCCAGCAGTTACGTCGGGACAGGGGCCAATGAGCAGTTCTTC.

The rearrangement links TRBV7-6 to TRBJ2-1; 7 nucleotides line up with TRBD2. CDR3 size: 14 residues. With V trimmed by 1 base and J by 5 bases, 2 bases remained unmatched. Germline V gives CDR1 SGHVS, CDR2 FNYEAQ. The CDR3 loop is CASSLGTRDNEQFF. The CDR3 DNA reads as TGTGCCAGCAGCTTAGGGACTAGAGACAATGAGCAGTTCTTC. Variable domain in full (rest from reference TRBV7-6 and TRBJ2-1): GAGVSQSPRYKVTKRGQDVALRCDPISGHVSLYWYRQALGQGPEFLTYFNYEAQQDKSGLPNDRFSAERPEGSISTLTIQRTEQRDSAMYRCASSLGTRDNEQFFGPGTRLTVL.

At least ten counts were recorded for this clonotype. J is TRBJ2-2 and V is TRBV20-1, with D maybe TRBD2 (7 bases). CDR1 and CDR2 from the germline V gene are DFQATT and SNEGSKA (reference sequence). The CDR3 totals 13 residues. With 6 bases removed from V and 7 bases from J, the gap between germline ends came to 15 bases. The CDR3 sequence is CSADGGRGGELFF. The DNA for the CDR3 is TGCAGTGCGGACGGGGGGCGGGGCGGGGAGCTGTTTTTT.

This clonotype was picked up many times. The rearrangement joins TRBV7-8 to TRBJ2-1; 9 nucleotides line up with TRBD2. Looked up from germline, CDR1 is SGHVS and CDR2 is FQNEAQ. This CDR3 is built from 18 residues. Losses at the gene ends were 5 bases for V and 0 bases for J; bases not matched to a gene: 11. The CDR3 region is CASSNPERGVPSYNEQFF. The CDR3 nucleotides are TGTGCCAGCAGCAACCCTGAGCGGGGGGTCCCCTCCTACAATGAGCAGTTCTTC.

This clonotype occurred many times. The J gene is TRBJ2-4, the V gene TRBV4-2, with a weak D call TRBD1 (5 bases). In germline, CDR1 is LGHNA, CDR2 YNFKEQ. V was clipped by 4 bases and J by 1 base, with 23 bases between them. The CDR3 runs to 19 residues. The CDR3 region is CASSPGSAKGLGAKNIQYF. DNA for the CDR3: TGTGCCAGCAGCCCAGGGTCTGCAAAGGGTTTAGGGGCCAAAAACATTCAGTACTTC.

In this sample, this clonotype turned up many times. The V call is TRBV6-2 or TRBV6-3, the J call TRBJ1-2; TRBD1 matches 11 bases. CDR3 size: 15 residues. V trimming: 6 bases; J trimming: 4 bases; junction bases outside the gene matches: 7. Germline CDR1 MNHEY, CDR2 SVGEGT. Written as DNA, the CDR3 is TGTGCCAGCAGACGCGGGACAGGGGGATCCTATGGCTACACCTTC. Its protein is CASRRGTGGSYGYTF.

This chain connects TRBV20-1 to TRBJ2-7, with a weak D call TRBD2 (5 bases). The CDR3 sequence is 13 residues long. Trimming shortened V by 3 bases and J by 7 bases, and 16 bases separated the two germline ends. CDR1 DFQATT and CDR2 SNEGSKA come from the germline V gene (reference sequence). For the CDR3, the DNA is TGCAGTGCTAGGGCGGGCTCCGTGCGAGAGCAGTACTTC. It translates to CSARAGSVREQYF.

The rearrangement uses TRBV3-1 and TRBJ1-5; D remains ambiguous. From germline, CDR1 is LGHDT and CDR2 YNNKEL (reference sequence). CDR3 length: 16 amino acids. Trimming removed 1 base from V and 1 base from J, with 11 bases in between. CDR3 amino acids: CASSQAAGRSNQPQHF. The CDR3, as DNA: TGTGCCAGCAGCCAAGCGGCCGGGCGGAGCAATCAGCCCCAGCATTTT.

Of note for this clonotype: A much more abundant neighbour one base away suggests this may be a read error. This rearrangement joins TRBV7-9 to TRBJ2-3, with 10 bases identical to TRBD2. The CDR3 is 15 residues long. Looked up from germline, CDR1 is SEHNR and CDR2 is FQNEAQ (reference sequence). The CDR3 reads CSSSRTSGYTDTQYF. CDR3 bases: TGTTCCAGCAGCCGGACTAGCGGATACACAGATACGCAGTATTTT.

Concerning this clonotype: This may stem from a read error, because a much larger clone lies one nucleotide away. The V and J genes are TRBV5-4 and TRBJ1-5; D may be TRBD1 (5 bases). Germline V lookup: CDR1 SGHNT, CDR2 YYREEE (reference sequence). The CDR3 runs 15 residues. CDR3 region: CARSFGWGSNQPQHF. In nucleotides, the CDR3 is TGTGCCAGGAGCTTTGGCTGGGGGAGCAATCAGCCCCAGCATTTT.

This clonotype has a handful of counts. V usage is TRBV6-1 and J usage is TRBJ1-1, with D uncertain. The CDR3 sequence is 14 residues long. Germline V CDR1 and CDR2: MNHNS, SASEGT. V lost 7 bases and J 2 bases, leaving 14 bases between the germline ends. In DNA, the CDR3 is TGTGCCAGCATTGAGGCCCGGATTAACACTGAAGCTTTCTTT. The encoded protein is CASIEARINTEAFF.

This clonotype was detected many times. The chain recombines TRBV20-1 with TRBJ2-4, with TRBD1 matching 7 bases. Germline CDR1 DFQATT, CDR2 SNEGSKA (reference sequence). After removal of 2 bases from V and 0 bases from J, the junction contained 13 bases not matched to a gene. CDR3 length equals 18 residues. The CDR3 sequence is CSARIGTDTILAKNIQYF. Written as DNA, the CDR3 is TGCAGTGCTAGAATTGGGACAGATACTATACTAGCCAAAAACATTCAGTACTTC.